Here is one T cell receptor beta chain with its context. TCRdb's table, derived via immunoSEQ multiplex PCR, lists solely in-frame clones and lacks some. The sample holds fewer than 70,000 clones, 60% to 85% seen once. These data originate in a study of blood T cell repertoires in COVID-19. Overall study: Sources were T cells, B-cell-depleted T cells, or PBMCs; the material itself was cDNA or gDNA.

Germline CDR1 is SGHRS and CDR2 is YFSETQ. Trimming took 3 bases from V and 11 from J; bases not matched to a gene: 10. The CDR3 is 14 amino acids. The TCR sequence derives from a man aged 55 to 70 with acute or convalescent COVID-19. Input material: peripheral blood. The rearrangement uses TRBV5-1 and TRBJ1-2; 10 nucleotides line up with TRBD1. Written as DNA, the CDR3 is TGCGCCAGCAGCTATTCTACCGGGACAGGGGAGTACACCTTC. Protein sequence: CASSYSTGTGEYTF.